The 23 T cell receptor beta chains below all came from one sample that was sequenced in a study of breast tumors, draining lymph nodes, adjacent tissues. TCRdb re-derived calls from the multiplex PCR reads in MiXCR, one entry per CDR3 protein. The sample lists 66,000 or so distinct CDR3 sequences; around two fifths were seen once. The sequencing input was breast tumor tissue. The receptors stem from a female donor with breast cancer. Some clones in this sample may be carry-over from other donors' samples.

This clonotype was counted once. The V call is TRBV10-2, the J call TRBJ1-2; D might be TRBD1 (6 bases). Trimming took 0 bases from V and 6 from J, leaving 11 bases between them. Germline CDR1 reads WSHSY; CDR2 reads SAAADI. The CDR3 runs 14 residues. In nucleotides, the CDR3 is TGCGCCAGCAGTGAGTCGACAGGCAGCCATGGCTACACCTTC. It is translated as CASSESTGSHGYTF.

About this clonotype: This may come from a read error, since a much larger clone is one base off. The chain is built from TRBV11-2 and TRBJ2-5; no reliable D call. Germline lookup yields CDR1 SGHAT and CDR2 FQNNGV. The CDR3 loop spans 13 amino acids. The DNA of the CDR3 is TGTGCCAGCAGCTTAACGTACCAAGCGACCCAGTACTTC. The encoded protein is CASSLTYQATQYF. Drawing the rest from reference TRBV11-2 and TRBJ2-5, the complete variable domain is EAGVAQSPRYKIIEKRQSVAFWCNPISGHATLYWYQQILGQGPKLLIQFQNNGVVDDSQLPKDRFSAERLKGVDSTLKIQPAKLEDSAVYLCASSLTYQATQYFGPGTRLLVL.

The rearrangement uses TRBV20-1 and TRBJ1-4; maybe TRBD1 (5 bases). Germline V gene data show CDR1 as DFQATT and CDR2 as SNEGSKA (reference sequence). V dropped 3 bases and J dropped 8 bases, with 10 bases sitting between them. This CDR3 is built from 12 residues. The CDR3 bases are TGCAGTGCTAGGTCAGGGATCGAAAAACTGTTTTTT. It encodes CSARSGIEKLFF.

The CDR3 DNA reads TGTGCCAGCAGCTTATCGCTCCGGGATACGCAGTATTTT. Protein sequence: CASSLSLRDTQYF. The chain employs TRBV5-4 and TRBJ2-3; no reliable D call. This CDR3 region has 13 residues. The germline V and J ends were trimmed by 2 bases and 6 bases, with 10 bases remaining between them. Germline CDR1 is SGHNT and CDR2 is YYREEE (reference sequence). Full variable domain (missing parts from reference TRBV5-4 and TRBJ2-3): ETGVTQSPTHLIKTRGQQVTLRCSSQSGHNTVSWYQQALGQGPQFIFQYYREEENGRGNFPPRFSGLQFPNYSSELNVNALELDDSALYLCASSLSLRDTQYFGPGTRLTVL.

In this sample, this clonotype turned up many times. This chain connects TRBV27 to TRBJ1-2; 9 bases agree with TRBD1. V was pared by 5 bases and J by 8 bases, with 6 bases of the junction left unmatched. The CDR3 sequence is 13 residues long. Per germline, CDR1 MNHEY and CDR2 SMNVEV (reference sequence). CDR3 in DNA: TGTGCCAGCAGTATTGGACAGGGGTACGGCTACACCTTC. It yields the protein CASSIGQGYGYTF.

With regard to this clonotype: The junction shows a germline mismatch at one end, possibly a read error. In nucleotides, the CDR3 is TGCAGTGCTAGACCCTCCGGTCCTAACTATGGCAACACCTTC. Translating it yields CSARPSGPNYGNTF. The chain links TRBV20-1 to TRBJ1-2; D gene unclear. Germline V gene lookup returns CDR1 DFQATT and CDR2 SNEGSKA (reference sequence). The CDR3 length is 14 residues.

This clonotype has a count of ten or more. In DNA, the CDR3 is TGTGCCAGCAGTTACCGGGGGGAATATAATTCACCCCTCCACTTT. It specifies CASSYRGEYNSPLHF. This chain joins TRBV6-5 and TRBJ1-6; a possible D gene is TRBD1 (5 bases). Trimming took off 2 bases at V and 4 bases at J, with 9 bases between the two ends. Germline loops: CDR1 MNHEY, CDR2 SVGAGI. The CDR3 contains 15 residues.

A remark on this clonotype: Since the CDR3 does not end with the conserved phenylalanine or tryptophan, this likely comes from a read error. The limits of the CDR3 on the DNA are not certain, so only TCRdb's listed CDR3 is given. This chain's CDR3 is CASSVGNGAMEQSL. The chain carries TRBV9 and TRBJ2-7. The germline gives CDR1 SGDLS, CDR2 YYNGEE. The CDR3 has 14 residues if both end residues are counted.

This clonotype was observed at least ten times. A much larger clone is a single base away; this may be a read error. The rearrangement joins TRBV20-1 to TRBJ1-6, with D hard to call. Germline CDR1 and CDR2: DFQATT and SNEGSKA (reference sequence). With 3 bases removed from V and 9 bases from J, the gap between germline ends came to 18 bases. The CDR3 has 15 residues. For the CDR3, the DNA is TGCAGTGCTAGTCCTTCATCGCGGGATACTTCACCCCTCCACTTT. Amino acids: CSASPSSRDTSPLHF.

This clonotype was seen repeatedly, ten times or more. CDR3 amino acids: CASSPNPTTGATGELFF. In DNA form, the CDR3 reads TGTGCCAGCAGCCCCAACCCGACGACGGGAGCAACCGGGGAGCTGTTTTTT. The chain joins TRBV3-1 to TRBJ2-2; D may be TRBD2 (6 bases). V dropped 4 bases and J dropped 5 bases, with 20 bases sitting between them. CDR1 LGHDT and CDR2 YNNKEL come from the germline V gene (reference sequence). The CDR3 is made up of 17 amino acids.

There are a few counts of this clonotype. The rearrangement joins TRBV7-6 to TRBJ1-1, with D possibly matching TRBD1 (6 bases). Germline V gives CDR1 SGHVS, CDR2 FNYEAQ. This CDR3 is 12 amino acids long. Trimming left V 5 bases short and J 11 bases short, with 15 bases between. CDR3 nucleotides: TGTGCCAGCAGCCAGGACAGTGCGAAGGCTTTCTTT. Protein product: CASSQDSAKAFF.

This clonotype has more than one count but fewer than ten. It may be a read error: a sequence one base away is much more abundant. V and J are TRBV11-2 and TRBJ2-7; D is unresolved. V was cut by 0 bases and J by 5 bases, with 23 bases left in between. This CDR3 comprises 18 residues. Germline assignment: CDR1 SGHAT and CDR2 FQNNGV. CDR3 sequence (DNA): TGTGCCAGCAGCTTAGATGAGGCAGCGTGGCCCTCCGTAGACGAGCAGTACTTC. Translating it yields CASSLDEAAWPSVDEQYF.

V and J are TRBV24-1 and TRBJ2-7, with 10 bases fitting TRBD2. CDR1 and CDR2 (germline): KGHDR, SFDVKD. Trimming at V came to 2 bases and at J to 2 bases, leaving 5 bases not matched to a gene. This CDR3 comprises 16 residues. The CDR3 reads CATSDSSSGGPYEQYF. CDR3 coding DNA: TGTGCCACCAGTGATTCTTCTAGCGGGGGCCCCTACGAGCAGTACTTC.

The CDR3 here is CASSDQGVRQPQHF. In DNA, the CDR3 is TGTGCCAGCAGTGATCAGGGGGTGCGTCAGCCCCAGCATTTT. This rearrangement joins TRBV2 to TRBJ1-5, with 7 bases aligning to TRBD1. The CDR3 totals 14 residues. V lost 3 bases, J lost 6 bases, and 5 bases stayed unmatched. Germline loops: CDR1 SNHLY, CDR2 FYNNEI.

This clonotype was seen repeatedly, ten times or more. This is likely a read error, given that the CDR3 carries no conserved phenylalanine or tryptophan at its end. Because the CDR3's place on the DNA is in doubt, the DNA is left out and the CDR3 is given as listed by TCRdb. The CDR3 is CASSIDNTGTS. This chain joins TRBV19 and TRBJ1-2. Looked up from germline, CDR1 is LNHDA and CDR2 is SQIVND (reference sequence). The CDR3 region is 11 residues in length, termini included.

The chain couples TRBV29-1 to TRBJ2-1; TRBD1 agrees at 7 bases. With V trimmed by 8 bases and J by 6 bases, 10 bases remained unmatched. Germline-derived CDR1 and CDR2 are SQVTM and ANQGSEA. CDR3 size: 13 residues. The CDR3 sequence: CSSYVPGGNEQFF. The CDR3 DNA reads TGCAGCAGTTACGTTCCAGGGGGCAATGAGCAGTTCTTC.

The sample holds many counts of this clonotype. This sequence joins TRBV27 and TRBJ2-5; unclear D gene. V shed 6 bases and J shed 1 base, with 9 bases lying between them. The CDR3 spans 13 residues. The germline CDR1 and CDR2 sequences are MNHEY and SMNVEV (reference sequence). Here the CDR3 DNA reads TGTGCCAGCAGGGCGTCTAGCCAAGAGACCCAGTACTTC. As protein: CASRASSQETQYF.

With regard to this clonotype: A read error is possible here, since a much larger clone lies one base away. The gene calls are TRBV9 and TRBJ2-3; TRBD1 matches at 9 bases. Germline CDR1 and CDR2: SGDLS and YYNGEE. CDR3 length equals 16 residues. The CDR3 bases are TGTGCCAGCAGCGCTGATCCGGGACAGGGAATAGATACGCAGTGTTTT. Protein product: CASSADPGQGIDTQCF.

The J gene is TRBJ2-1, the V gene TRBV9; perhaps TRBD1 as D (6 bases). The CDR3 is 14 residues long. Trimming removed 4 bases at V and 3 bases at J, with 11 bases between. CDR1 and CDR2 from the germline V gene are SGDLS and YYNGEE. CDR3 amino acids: CASSILDSYNEQFF. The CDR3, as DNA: TGTGCCAGCAGCATCCTGGACAGCTACAATGAGCAGTTCTTC.

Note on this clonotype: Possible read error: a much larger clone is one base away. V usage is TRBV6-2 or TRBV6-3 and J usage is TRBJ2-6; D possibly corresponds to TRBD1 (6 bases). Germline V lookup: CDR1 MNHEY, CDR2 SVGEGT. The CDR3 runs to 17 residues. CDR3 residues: CASSPNRVRSEANVLTF. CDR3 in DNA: TGTGCCAGCAGCCCTAACAGGGTCCGCTCTGAGGCCAACGTCCTGACTTTC.

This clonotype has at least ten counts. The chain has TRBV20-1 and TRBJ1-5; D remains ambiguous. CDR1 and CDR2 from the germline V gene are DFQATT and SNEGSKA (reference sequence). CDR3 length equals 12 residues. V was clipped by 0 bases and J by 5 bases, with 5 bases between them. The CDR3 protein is CSARDRDQPQHF. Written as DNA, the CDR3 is TGCAGTGCTAGAGATAGGGATCAGCCCCAGCATTTT.

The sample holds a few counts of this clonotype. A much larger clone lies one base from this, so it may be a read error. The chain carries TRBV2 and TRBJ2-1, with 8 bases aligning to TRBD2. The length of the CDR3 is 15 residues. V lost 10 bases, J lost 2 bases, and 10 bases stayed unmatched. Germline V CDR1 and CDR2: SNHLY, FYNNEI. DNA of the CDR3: TGTGCCACCCTCAGCGGGAGTGGGCCCTACAATGAGCAGTTCTTC. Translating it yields CATLSGSGPYNEQFF.

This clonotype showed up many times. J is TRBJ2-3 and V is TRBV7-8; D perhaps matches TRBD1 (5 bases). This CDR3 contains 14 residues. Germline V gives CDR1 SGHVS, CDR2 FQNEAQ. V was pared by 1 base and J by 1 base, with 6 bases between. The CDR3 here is CASSLEGRTDTQYF. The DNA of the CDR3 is TGTGCCAGCAGCTTAGAGGGGCGCACAGATACGCAGTATTTT.